The 32 T cell receptor beta chains below all came from one sample that was sequenced in a study of blood T cell repertoires in COVID-19. This table comes from immunoSEQ multiplex PCR, and its TCRdb copy is limited to in-frame clones, with some not included. The data show 150,000 to 200,000 clones, around nine tenths seen once. The sequenced material came from peripheral blood. The receptors shown here come from a woman in her 70s with COVID-19, enrolled during active disease.

The chain uses TRBV28 and TRBJ2-5; a weak D match, TRBD2 (5 bases). CDR3 length equals 14 residues. Trimming removed 3 bases at V and 1 base at J, with 9 bases between. In germline, CDR1 is MDHEN, CDR2 SYDVKM. As DNA, the CDR3 is TGTGCCAGCAGTTTTGTAGGACTCCAAGAGACCCAGTACTTC. Residues: CASSFVGLQETQYF. Filled out from reference TRBV28 and TRBJ2-5, the complete variable domain reads DVKVTQSSRYLVKRTGEKVFLECVQDMDHENMFWYRQDPGLGLRLIYFSYDVKMKEKGDIPEGYSVSREKKERFSLILESASTNQTSMYLCASSFVGLQETQYFGPGTRLLVL.

This clone was observed a few times. V and J are TRBV29-1 and TRBJ2-1, with a weak D call TRBD1 (6 bases). The germline V and J ends were trimmed by 4 bases and 9 bases, with 16 bases remaining between them. The V gene's germline CDR1 is SQVTM and CDR2 ANQGSEA. The length of the CDR3 is 13 residues. CDR3 nucleotides: TGCAGCGTTGTTAAAGGGACAATCGGTGAGCAGTTCTTC. This codes for CSVVKGTIGEQFF.

For this clone: The sample contains more than one DNA sequence encoding this CDR3. This chain links TRBV11-2 with TRBJ2-7, with TRBD2 as a possible D gene (6 bases). This CDR3 has 14 residues. V was pared by 1 base and J by 1 base, with 8 bases between. Per germline, CDR1 SGHAT and CDR2 FQNNGV. The DNA for the CDR3 is TGTGCCAGCAGCTTAGGTGGGGGGTCCTACGAGCAGTACTTC. Translated: CASSLGGGSYEQYF.

The V and J genes are TRBV19 and TRBJ1-5; TRBD1 matches 7 bases. Germline V gene data show CDR1 as LNHDA and CDR2 as SQIVND (reference sequence). This CDR3 is 15 amino acids long. The junction had 14 bases not matched to a gene; V was cut back by 6 bases and J by 9 bases. The CDR3 sequence is CASRNFGTDPRPQHF. CDR3 nucleotide sequence: TGTGCCAGTAGGAATTTCGGGACAGATCCTCGGCCCCAGCATTTT.

This rearrangement joins TRBV11-2 to TRBJ1-5; no clear D. Germline values: CDR1 SGHAT, CDR2 FQNNGV. This CDR3 comprises 15 residues. Trimming pared 1 base from V and 2 bases from J, leaving 9 bases between. The CDR3 region is CASSLGSEGNQPQHF. The CDR3 DNA reads as TGTGCCAGCAGCTTAGGTAGTGAGGGCAATCAGCCCCAGCATTTT.

J is TRBJ1-5 and V is TRBV19; no reliable D call. V was clipped by 0 bases and J by 9 bases, with 18 bases between them. Germline V CDR1 and CDR2: LNHDA, SQIVND (reference sequence). The CDR3 consists of 16 residues. The CDR3 reads CASSIDLARMGAPQHF. DNA of the CDR3: TGTGCCAGTAGTATAGATCTAGCACGAATGGGTGCGCCCCAGCATTTT.

This clone appeared once. The chain links TRBV11-2 to TRBJ2-5; 9 positions match TRBD1. The CDR3 extends over 16 amino acids. Germline loops: CDR1 SGHAT, CDR2 FQNNGV. V was pared by 4 bases and J by 5 bases, with 11 bases of the junction left unmatched. CDR3 sequence: CASSSRGDRVGETQYF. In DNA, the CDR3 is TGTGCCAGCAGCTCCCGAGGGGACAGGGTGGGGGAGACCCAGTACTTC. Full variable domain (missing parts from reference TRBV11-2 and TRBJ2-5): EAGVAQSPRYKIIEKRQSVAFWCNPISGHATLYWYQQILGQGPKLLIQFQNNGVVDDSQLPKDRFSAERLKGVDSTLKIQPAKLEDSAVYLCASSSRGDRVGETQYFGPGTRLLVL.

The CDR3 sequence: CASSPGIAESSYEQYF. The DNA of the CDR3 is TGTGCCAGCAGCCCTGGGATAGCGGAAAGCTCCTACGAGCAGTACTTC. The gene calls are TRBV5-4 and TRBJ2-7; tentatively, D is TRBD2 (6 bases). The CDR3 is made up of 16 amino acids. The V end lost 4 bases, the J end lost 0 bases, and 17 bases lay between the germline ends. CDR1 is SGHNT, CDR2 YYREEE, per germline (reference sequence).

The J gene is TRBJ2-6, the V gene TRBV7-8; D perhaps matches TRBD1 (5 bases). Germline CDR1 is SGHVS and CDR2 is FQNEAQ. The CDR3 consists of 16 residues. V was shortened by 2 bases and J by 4 bases, with 12 bases between the two germline ends. CDR3 in amino acids: CASSLIRARGANVLTF. In DNA form, the CDR3 reads TGTGCCAGCAGCTTAATCAGGGCTCGAGGGGCCAACGTCCTGACTTTC.

The rearrangement uses TRBV4-1 and TRBJ2-1; D perhaps matches TRBD2 (6 bases). Germline V gives CDR1 MGHRA, CDR2 YSYEKL. The CDR3 has 15 amino acids. V lost 4 bases and J 6 bases, leaving 16 bases between the germline ends. The CDR3 sequence is CASSPGGTTFNEQFF. For the CDR3, the DNA is TGCGCCAGCAGCCCAGGAGGGACCACCTTCAATGAGCAGTTCTTC.

This chain joins TRBV5-7 and TRBJ2-1, with 7 bases that match TRBD1. TRBV5-7 is identified as an open reading frame with a role that is uncertain. V was pared by 2 bases and J by 7 bases, with 9 bases of the junction left unmatched. The CDR3 totals 15 residues. Here the CDR3 reads CASSFYSTGPNEQFF. DNA of the CDR3: TGTGCCAGCAGCTTCTATTCGACAGGGCCGAATGAGCAGTTCTTC.

V gene TRBV9 combines with J gene TRBJ2-2; 10 bases are a match to TRBD2. Germline assignment: CDR1 SGDLS and CDR2 YYNGEE. The CDR3 runs 15 residues. V shed 1 base and J 6 bases; nucleotides not matched to a gene: 3. The CDR3 sequence is CASSVSGRAAGELFF. The CDR3 region has the DNA TGTGCCAGCAGCGTAAGCGGGAGGGCCGCCGGGGAGCTGTTTTTT.

The chain couples TRBV7-2 to TRBJ2-7, with D perhaps matching TRBD1 (6 bases). The CDR3 consists of 13 residues. CDR1 and CDR2 from the germline V gene are SGHTA and FQGNSA. Trimming removed 5 bases from V and 3 bases from J, with 11 bases in between. CDR3 in DNA: TGTGCCAGCAGCCAGCAGGGGCACTACGAGCAGTACTTC. Its translation: CASSQQGHYEQYF.

Comments on this clone: The sample carries other DNA sequences with the same CDR3. The chain couples TRBV7-9 to TRBJ2-5; maybe TRBD1 (6 bases). V lost 8 bases, J lost 5 bases, and 15 bases lay in between. This CDR3 is built from 13 residues. In germline, CDR1 is SEHNR, CDR2 FQNEAQ (reference sequence). The CDR3 spells CASSWGQRETQYF. The DNA of the CDR3 is TGTGCCAGCTCGTGGGGGCAGAGGGAGACCCAGTACTTC. The complete variable domain, with remaining parts taken from reference TRBV7-9 and TRBJ2-5, reads DTGVSQNPRHKITKRGQNVTFRCDPISEHNRLYWYRQTLGQGPEFLTYFQNEAQLEKSRLLSDRFSAERPKGSFSTLEIQRTEQGDSAMYLCASSWGQRETQYFGPGTRLLVL.

The chain employs TRBV5-1 and TRBJ2-1; TRBD1 is a possible D gene (5 bases). The V and J ends lost 1 base and 7 bases respectively, with 12 bases between them. The CDR3 totals 14 residues. CDR1 and CDR2 from the germline V gene are SGHRS and YFSETQ. In DNA, the CDR3 is TGCGCCAGCAGCTTGTATTCAGGGTTTAATGAGCAGTTCTTC. Its protein is CASSLYSGFNEQFF.

This clone was recorded once. The V call is TRBV5-1, the J call TRBJ2-1; TRBD1 agrees at 8 bases. The V gene end was trimmed by 4 bases and the J gene end by 4 bases; junction bases not matched to a gene: 7. CDR3 size: 15 residues. Per the germline V gene, CDR1 is SGHRS and CDR2 is YFSETQ. The CDR3 protein is CASSPSGTGYNEQFF. Here the CDR3 DNA reads TGCGCCAGCAGCCCCTCGGGGACAGGTTACAATGAGCAGTTCTTC.

V and J are TRBV10-3 and TRBJ2-5; 9 nucleotides align to TRBD2. The CDR3 sequence is 15 residues long. Germline V gene lookup returns CDR1 ENHRY and CDR2 SYGVKD. Trimming at V came to 10 bases and at J to 6 bases, leaving 15 bases not matched to a gene. The DNA of the CDR3 is TGTGCCACTACCTTGGGGGTAGCGGGAGAAAAGACCCAGTACTTC. This encodes CATTLGVAGEKTQYF.

This sequence joins TRBV4-2 and TRBJ1-1, with D maybe TRBD1 (5 bases). Germline CDR1 is LGHNA and CDR2 is YNFKEQ. V shed 0 bases and J shed 1 base, with 12 bases lying between them. The length of the CDR3 is 16 residues. Here the CDR3 DNA reads TGTGCCAGCAGCCAAGATGGTACCAGGGAGAACACTGAAGCTTTCTTT. As protein: CASSQDGTRENTEAFF.

V and J are TRBV6-5 and TRBJ2-7; D may be TRBD1 (5 bases). V dropped 6 bases and J dropped 5 bases, with 14 bases sitting between them. The CDR3 has 13 amino acids. CDR1 is MNHEY, CDR2 SVGAGI, per germline. Here the CDR3 reads CASSPGQVHEQYF. CDR3 sequence (DNA): TGTGCCAGCAGCCCCGGACAAGTCCACGAGCAGTACTTC.

The chain links TRBV15 to TRBJ1-2; D gene ambiguous. The V gene lost 6 bases and the J gene lost 5 bases, with 10 bases spanning the gap. Germline CDR1 and CDR2: LNHNV and YYDKDF (reference sequence). The CDR3 totals 12 residues. The CDR3 loop reads CATRIGEYGYTF. Written as DNA, the CDR3 is TGTGCCACCAGGATTGGGGAGTATGGCTACACCTTC.

V is TRBV27 and J is TRBJ1-5; D ambiguous. CDR1 MNHEY and CDR2 SMNVEV come from the germline V gene (reference sequence). This CDR3 contains 14 residues. V gave up 5 bases and J gave up 2 bases, with 10 bases separating them. The CDR3 DNA reads TGTGCCAGCAGTGGAATAGCGGGCAATCAGCCCCAGCATTTT. Translation: CASSGIAGNQPQHF.

The CDR3 sequence: CASSVGGKETQYF. The CDR3 coding sequence is TGTGCCAGCAGCGTAGGGGGAAAGGAGACCCAGTACTTC. The chain recombines TRBV7-3 with TRBJ2-5; the D gene is possibly TRBD1 (6 bases). Looked up from germline, CDR1 is SGHTA and CDR2 is FQGTGA. The length of the CDR3 is 13 residues. V lost 5 bases and J 5 bases, leaving 12 bases between the germline ends.

The rearrangement links TRBV2 to TRBJ2-7, with a tentative D call TRBD1 (5 bases). From germline, CDR1 is SNHLY and CDR2 FYNNEI. The V gene lost 5 bases and the J gene lost 0 bases, with 11 bases spanning the gap. CDR3 length: 14 amino acids. The CDR3 region is CASSTRESSYEQYF. In DNA form, the CDR3 reads TGTGCCAGCAGTACCAGGGAAAGCTCCTACGAGCAGTACTTC.

The chain carries TRBV15 and TRBJ2-7; perhaps TRBD1 as D (5 bases). Looked up from germline, CDR1 is LNHNV and CDR2 is YYDKDF (reference sequence). This CDR3 is 13 amino acids long. V lost 1 base and J 7 bases, leaving 11 bases between the germline ends. CDR3 amino acids: CATSRADIAEQYF. As DNA, the CDR3 is TGTGCCACCAGCAGAGCGGACATTGCTGAGCAGTACTTC.

The chain carries TRBV9 and TRBJ1-4; 7 bases line up with TRBD1. V gave up 4 bases and J gave up 5 bases; unmatched junction bases: 8. Germline V CDR1 and CDR2: SGDLS, YYNGEE. This CDR3 spans 15 amino acids. CDR3 region: CASSTNRGRNEKLFF. The CDR3 bases are TGTGCCAGCAGCACGAACAGGGGACGGAATGAAAAACTGTTTTTT.

The chain is built from TRBV28 and TRBJ1-2; 9 nucleotides match TRBD1. V lost 6 bases to trimming and J lost 6 bases; unmatched junction nucleotides: 11. The CDR3 runs to 15 residues. Germline-derived CDR1 and CDR2 are MDHEN and SYDVKM. The CDR3 here is CASREGFGTGHGYTF. The CDR3 bases are TGTGCCAGCAGGGAGGGCTTCGGGACAGGGCATGGCTACACCTTC.

The chain carries TRBV28 and TRBJ2-2; 8 bases align to TRBD1. Trimming removed 6 bases from V and 1 base from J; junction bases left unmatched: 4. This CDR3 spans 15 amino acids. CDR1 MDHEN and CDR2 SYDVKM come from the germline V gene. The CDR3 DNA sequence: TGTGCCAGCAGAGGACAGGGACAGAACACCGGGGAGCTGTTTTTT. This encodes CASRGQGQNTGELFF.

The rearrangement uses TRBV7-3 and TRBJ2-3; 7 bases line up with TRBD2. The CDR3 runs 13 residues. The V and J ends lost 9 bases and 0 bases, in that order; junction bases with no gene match: 3. CDR1 and CDR2 (germline): SGHTA, FQGTGA. The CDR3 coding sequence is TGTGCCAGGCAGCGGGGTAGCACAGATACGCAGTATTTT. Protein: CARQRGSTDTQYF.

The chain employs TRBV3-1 (or the pseudogene TRBV3-2) and TRBJ1-1, with 7 bases lining up with TRBD1. With V trimmed by 5 bases and J by 1 base, 19 bases remained unmatched. The CDR3 is 19 residues long. Germline CDR1 and CDR2: LGHDT and YNNKEL (reference sequence). CDR3 amino acids: CASSERNWEQGWANTEAFF. Written as DNA, the CDR3 is TGTGCCAGCAGCGAACGAAATTGGGAACAGGGGTGGGCGAACACTGAAGCTTTCTTT.

This chain connects TRBV5-5 to TRBJ2-1, with no clear D. Germline CDR1 and CDR2: SGHKS and YYEKEE (reference sequence). The CDR3 is 11 residues long. Trimming shortened V by 1 base and J by 9 bases, and 5 bases separated the two germline ends. The CDR3 DNA sequence: TGTGCCAGCAGCTTGTTCGTTGAGCAGTTCTTC. Translating it yields CASSLFVEQFF.

The V gene is TRBV5-5, the J gene TRBJ1-2, with D perhaps matching TRBD1 (6 bases). The V end lost 4 bases, the J end lost 3 bases, and 10 bases lay between the germline ends. CDR1 is SGHKS and CDR2 is YYEKEE in the germline V gene (reference sequence). The CDR3 is 13 amino acids. CDR3 DNA: TGTGCCAGCAGCACAGCAGGGGACTATGGCTACACCTTC. This translates into CASSTAGDYGYTF.

Only one count was recorded for this clone. J is TRBJ2-3 and V is TRBV6-5; 7 bases are shared with TRBD1. Germline CDR1 and CDR2: MNHEY and SVGAGI. V lost 3 bases and J lost 4; bases outside the gene matches: 10. The CDR3 spans 16 residues. DNA for the CDR3: TGTGCCAGCAGTTATGGTTTGATAACAGGGGCAGATACGCAGTATTTT. Translated, it gives CASSYGLITGADTQYF.